This T cell receptor (beta chain) was sequenced in a study of brain metastases from non-small cell lung cancer. Regarding this clone: What it binds is unknown.

V was shortened by 2 bases and J by 5 bases, with 10 bases between the two germline ends. The CDR3 has 13 residues. Study findings and constraints: In about 60% of brain metastases, T-cell clones were expanded compared with matched primary tumors.

Produced via immunoSEQ multiplex PCR; TCRdb's table is partial and in-frame only. The table records some 4,200 clones, 90% of them present only once. This chain joins TRBV12-3 or TRBV12-4 and TRBJ2-7, with no clear D. This sequence was found in a donor at least 40 years old with non-small cell lung cancer. The sequenced sample consisted of primary lung tumor tissue. As DNA, the CDR3 is TGTGCCAGCAGTTTATTTGGAAGGAACGAGCAGTACTTC. This sequence encodes CASSLFGRNEQYF.